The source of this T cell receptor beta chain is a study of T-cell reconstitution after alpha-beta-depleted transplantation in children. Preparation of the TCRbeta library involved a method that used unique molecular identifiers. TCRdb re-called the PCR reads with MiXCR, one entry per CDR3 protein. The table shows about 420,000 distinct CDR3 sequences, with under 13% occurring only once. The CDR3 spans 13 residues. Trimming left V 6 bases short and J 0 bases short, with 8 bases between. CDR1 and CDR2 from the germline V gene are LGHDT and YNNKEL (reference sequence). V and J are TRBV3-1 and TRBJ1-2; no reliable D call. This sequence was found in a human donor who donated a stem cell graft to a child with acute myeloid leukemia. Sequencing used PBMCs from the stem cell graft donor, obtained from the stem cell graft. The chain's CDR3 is CASSPDPNYGYTF. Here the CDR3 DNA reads TGTGCCAGCAGTCCCGATCCTAACTATGGCTACACCTTC.